Shown below are 4 T cell receptor beta chains from a single sample sequenced in a study of blood T cells in healthy people across ages. The second PCR ran roughly 7 to 11 cycles with a sample-barcoded 5' primer and J-beta primers. TCRdb passed the 5' RACE reads through MiXCR, listing each CDR3 protein once. The sample includes some 800,000 distinct CDR3 sequences, under 45% of them seen just once. Sequencing used blood. Receptors originate from a man between 60 and 70 years old in good health.

This chain links TRBV29-1 with TRBJ2-1, with D unclear. Germline-derived CDR1 and CDR2 are SQVTM and ANQGSEA. The CDR3 loop spans 11 amino acids. V lost 7 bases and J lost 4, with 8 bases in between. This chain's CDR3 is CSAPLYNEQFF. The CDR3 region has the DNA TGCAGCGCCCCCCTATACAATGAGCAGTTCTTC.

V and J are TRBV20-1 and TRBJ2-1; TRBD2 matches 13 bases. The CDR3 is 15 amino acids. Germline V gene lookup returns CDR1 DFQATT and CDR2 SNEGSKA (reference sequence). The junction had 8 bases not matched to a gene; V was cut back by 5 bases and J by 7 bases. The CDR3 coding sequence is TGCAGTGCTGAACGCGGACTAGCGGGGGTAAATGAGCAGTTCTTC. Residues: CSAERGLAGVNEQFF.

The chain joins TRBV29-1 to TRBJ2-5; a possible D gene is TRBD2 (5 bases). Matching the DNA end better, TRBJ2-7 makes the J call doubtful. Per the germline V gene, CDR1 is SQVTM and CDR2 is ANQGSEA. This CDR3 region has 12 residues. CDR3 region: CSVEVGGGEQYF. CDR3 coding DNA: TGCAGCGTTGAGGTCGGAGGCGGCGAGCAGTACTTC.

This sequence joins TRBV2 and TRBJ2-7; the D is unclear. CDR1 is SNHLY, CDR2 FYNNEI, per germline. The V gene lost 7 bases and the J gene lost 1 base, with 11 bases spanning the gap. This CDR3 spans 13 amino acids. CDR3 loop: CASTVAVSYEQYF. The CDR3 nucleotides are TGTGCCAGCACCGTGGCAGTATCCTACGAGCAGTACTTC.